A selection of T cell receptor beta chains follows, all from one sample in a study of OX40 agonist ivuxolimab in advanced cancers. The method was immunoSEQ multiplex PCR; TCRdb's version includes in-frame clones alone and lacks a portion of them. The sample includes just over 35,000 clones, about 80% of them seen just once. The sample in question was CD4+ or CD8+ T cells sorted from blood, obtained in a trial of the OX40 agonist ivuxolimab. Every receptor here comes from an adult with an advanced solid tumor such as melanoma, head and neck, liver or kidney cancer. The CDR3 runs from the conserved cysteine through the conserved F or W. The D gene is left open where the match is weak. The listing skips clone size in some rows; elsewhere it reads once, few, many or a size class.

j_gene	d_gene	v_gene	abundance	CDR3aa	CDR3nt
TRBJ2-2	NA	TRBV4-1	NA	CASSQGLFTGELFF	TGCGCCAGCAGCCAGGGACTTTTCACCGGGGAGCTGTTTTTT
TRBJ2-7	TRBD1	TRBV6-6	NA	CASSSGQGAYEQYF	TGTGCCAGCAGTTCCGGACAGGGGGCCTACGAGCAGTACTTC
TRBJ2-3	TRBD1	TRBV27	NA	CASSTGTGTTDTQYF	TGTGCCAGCAGCACCGGGACAGGGACCACAGATACGCAGTATTTT
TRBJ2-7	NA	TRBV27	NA	CASSYLPASSYEQYF	TGTGCCAGCAGTTACCTCCCGGCAAGCTCCTACGAGCAGTACTTC
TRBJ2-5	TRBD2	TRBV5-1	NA	CASRLKLAGEQETQYF	TGCGCCAGCAGGTTGAAACTAGCGGGGGAGCAAGAGACCCAGTACTTC
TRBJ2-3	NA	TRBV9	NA	CASSTQDGGTDTQYF	TGTGCCAGCAGCACCCAGGACGGGGGCACAGATACGCAGTATTTT
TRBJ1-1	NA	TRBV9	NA	CASSVGGAVKEAPYTEAFF	TGTGCCAGCAGCGTAGGAGGAGCAGTAAAAGAGGCCCCCTACACTGAAGCTTTCTTT
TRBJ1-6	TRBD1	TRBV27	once	CASSWDSPQLNNSPLHF	TGTGCCAGCAGCTGGGACAGCCCCCAGCTAAATAATTCACCCCTCCACTTT
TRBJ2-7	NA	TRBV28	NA	CASSLGSGSDEQYF	TGTGCCAGCAGTTTAGGTTCGGGTTCGGACGAGCAGTACTTC
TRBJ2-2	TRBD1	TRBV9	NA	CASSPTGVRELFF	TGTGCCAGCAGCCCCACAGGGGTCCGGGAGCTGTTTTTT
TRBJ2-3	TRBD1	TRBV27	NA	CASSSGQGADTQYF	TGTGCCAGCAGTTCCGGACAGGGGGCAGATACGCAGTATTTT
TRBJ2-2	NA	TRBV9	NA	CASSLQGNTGELFF	TGTGCCAGCAGCCTCCAGGGTAACACCGGGGAGCTGTTTTTT
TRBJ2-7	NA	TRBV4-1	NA	CASSQVRGYEQYF	TGCGCCAGCAGCCAAGTTAGGGGTTACGAGCAGTACTTC
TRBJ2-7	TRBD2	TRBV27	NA	CASRPQTGGTYEQYF	TGTGCCAGCAGACCCCAGACGGGAGGAACCTACGAGCAGTACTTC
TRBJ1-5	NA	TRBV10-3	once	CAIWVTGVNQPQHF	TGTGCCATCTGGGTCACAGGCGTCAATCAGCCCCAGCATTTT
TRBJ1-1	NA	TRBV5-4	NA	CASSWVETANTEAFF	TGTGCCAGCAGCTGGGTGGAGACAGCCAACACTGAAGCTTTCTTT
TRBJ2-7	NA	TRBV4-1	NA	CASSPPDTYEQYF	TGCGCCAGCAGCCCCCCGGACACCTACGAGCAGTACTTC
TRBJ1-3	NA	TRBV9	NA	CASSETEYHSGNTIYF	TGTGCCAGCAGCGAAACAGAATACCACTCTGGAAACACCATATATTTT
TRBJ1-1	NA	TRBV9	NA	CASSPGLNTEAFF	TGTGCCAGCAGCCCTGGACTTAACACTGAAGCTTTCTTT
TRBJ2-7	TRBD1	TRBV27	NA	CASSSSPGTGVYEQYF	TGTGCCAGCAGTTCTTCCCCCGGGACAGGGGTATACGAGCAGTACTTC
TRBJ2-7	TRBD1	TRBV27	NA	CASRGDSSYEQYF	TGTGCCAGCAGAGGGGACAGCTCCTACGAGCAGTACTTC
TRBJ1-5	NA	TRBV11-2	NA	CASSLGDSSPQHF	TGTGCCAGCAGCTTAGGGGATTCCTCGCCCCAGCATTTT
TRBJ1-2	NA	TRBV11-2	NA	CASSSPTGKGYGYTF	TGTGCCAGCAGCTCACCTACAGGGAAGGGCTATGGCTACACCTTC
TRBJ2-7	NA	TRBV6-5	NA	CASSFRQGNYEQYF	TGTGCCAGCAGTTTTAGGCAGGGCAACTACGAGCAGTACTTC
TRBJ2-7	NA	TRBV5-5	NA	CASRDESYGQYF	TGTGCCAGCAGAGACGAGTCCTACGGGCAGTACTTC
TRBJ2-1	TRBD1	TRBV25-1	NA	CASSEGQVNEQFF	TGTGCCAGCAGTGAGGGACAGGTCAATGAGCAGTTCTTC
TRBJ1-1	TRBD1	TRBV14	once	CASRRTGGLAEAFF	TGTGCCAGCAGGCGGACAGGGGGTTTGGCTGAAGCTTTCTTT
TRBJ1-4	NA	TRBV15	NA	CATEGFGGFEKLFF	TGTGCCACCGAGGGGTTTGGTGGATTTGAAAAACTGTTTTTT
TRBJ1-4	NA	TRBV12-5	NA	CASGFIHRLGEKLFF	TGTGCTAGTGGTTTTATCCACAGGCTTGGAGAAAAACTGTTTTTT
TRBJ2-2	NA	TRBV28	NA	CASSLWVPGELFF	TGTGCCAGCAGTTTATGGGTCCCCGGGGAGCTGTTTTTT
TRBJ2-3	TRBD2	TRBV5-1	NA	CASSLTSGLPSSSTDTQYF	TGCGCCAGCAGCTTGACTAGCGGACTCCCATCTTCTAGCACAGATACGCAGTATTTT
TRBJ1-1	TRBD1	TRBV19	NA	CASTRDSLNTEAFF	TGTGCCAGTACCAGGGACAGTCTGAACACTGAAGCTTTCTTT
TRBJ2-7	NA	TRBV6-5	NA	CASSFGGTPYEQYF	TGTGCCAGCAGTTTTGGGGGTACGCCCTACGAGCAGTACTTC
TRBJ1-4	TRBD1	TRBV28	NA	CASSFPQGAANEKLFF	TGTGCCAGCAGCTTCCCCCAGGGGGCGGCCAATGAAAAACTGTTTTTT
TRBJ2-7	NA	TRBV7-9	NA	CASRGGRAYEQYF	TGTGCCAGCAGAGGGGGGAGGGCCTACGAGCAGTACTTC
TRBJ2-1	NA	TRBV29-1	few	CSVEDMSGGMSYNEQFF	TGCAGCGTTGAAGATATGAGTGGTGGAATGTCCTACAATGAGCAGTTCTTC
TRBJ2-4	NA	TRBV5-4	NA	CASRSADSKNIQYF	TGTGCCAGCAGGTCCGCGGACAGCAAAAACATTCAGTACTTC
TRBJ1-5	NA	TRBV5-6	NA	CASSQGGDQPQHF	TGTGCCAGCAGCCAAGGCGGCGATCAGCCCCAGCATTTT
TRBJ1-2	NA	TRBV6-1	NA	CASSAQGVTFNYGYTF	TGTGCCAGCAGTGCCCAAGGGGTGACCTTTAACTATGGCTACACCTTC
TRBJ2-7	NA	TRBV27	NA	CASSYVGGRGEQYF	TGTGCCAGCAGTTACGTGGGGGGACGGGGGGAGCAGTACTTC
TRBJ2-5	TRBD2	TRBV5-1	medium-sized	CASSLAPGYIAGWRETQYF	TGCGCCAGCAGCTTGGCCCCGGGTTACATAGCGGGATGGAGGGAGACCCAGTACTTC
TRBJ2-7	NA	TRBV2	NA	CASSPPGVSYEQYF	TGTGCCAGCAGTCCCCCAGGAGTCTCCTACGAGCAGTACTTC
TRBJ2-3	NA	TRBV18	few	CASTTFEGGSTDTQYF	TGTGCCAGCACAACCTTCGAGGGTGGGAGCACAGATACGCAGTATTTT
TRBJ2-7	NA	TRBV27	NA	CASSLSLEQYF	TGTGCCAGCAGTTTATCTCTCGAGCAGTACTTC
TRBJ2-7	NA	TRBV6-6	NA	CASSYSGGKPYEQYF	TGTGCCAGCAGTTACTCGGGCGGAAAACCCTACGAGCAGTACTTC
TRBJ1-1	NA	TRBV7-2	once	CASSFWGNTEAFF	TGTGCCAGCAGCTTTTGGGGGAACACTGAAGCTTTCTTT
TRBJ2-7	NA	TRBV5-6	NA	CASSLASYEQYF	TGTGCCAGCAGCTTGGCCTCCTACGAGCAGTACTTC
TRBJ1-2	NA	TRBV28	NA	CASSSTELYGYTF	TGTGCCAGCAGCTCGACAGAGCTTTATGGCTACACCTTC
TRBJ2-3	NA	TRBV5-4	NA	CASSLEEWADTQYF	TGTGCCAGCAGCTTGGAGGAGTGGGCAGATACGCAGTATTTT
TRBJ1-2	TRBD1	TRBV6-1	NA	CASRTGTGPNYGYTF	TGTGCCAGCAGAACCGGGACAGGGCCAAACTATGGCTACACCTTC
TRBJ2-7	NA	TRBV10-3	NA	CAISVPGQPYEQYF	TGTGCCATCAGTGTTCCAGGACAGCCCTACGAGCAGTACTTC
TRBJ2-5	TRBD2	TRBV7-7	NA	CASSSRAGDQETQYF	TGTGCCAGCAGCTCCCGGGCGGGAGACCAAGAGACCCAGTACTTC
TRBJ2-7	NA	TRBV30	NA	CAWSWGAYEQYF	TGTGCCTGGAGTTGGGGAGCCTACGAGCAGTACTTC
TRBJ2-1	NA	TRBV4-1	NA	CASSANFDNEQFF	TGCGCCAGCAGCGCCAACTTTGACAATGAGCAGTTCTTC
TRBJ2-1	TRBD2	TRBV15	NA	CATSREREGPLQFF	TGTGCCACCAGCAGAGAACGGGAGGGCCCCCTGCAGTTCTTC
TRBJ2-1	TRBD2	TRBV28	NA	CASSDLRLATNEQFF	TGTGCCAGCAGTGACCTAAGACTAGCGACCAATGAGCAGTTCTTC
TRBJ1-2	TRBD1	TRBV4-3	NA	CASSQERGTGGFNYGYTF	TGCGCCAGCAGCCAAGAACGGGGGACAGGGGGCTTTAACTATGGCTACACCTTC
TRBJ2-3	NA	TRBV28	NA	CASAKVFSKTDTQYF	TGTGCCAGCGCGAAGGTATTTAGTAAAACAGATACGCAGTATTTT
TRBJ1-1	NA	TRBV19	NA	CASSPGHREAFF	TGTGCCAGTAGTCCGGGACATCGGGAGGCTTTCTTT
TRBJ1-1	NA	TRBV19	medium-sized	CASRPGDFRTEAFF	TGTGCCAGTAGGCCAGGGGATTTTCGGACTGAAGCTTTCTTT